Described below is a single T cell receptor (beta chain) sequence and its context. Antigen: not known. The data were obtained in a study of T cell responses to AZD1222 COVID-19 vaccine. Study-wide results and limits: No day 14 peak samples; only post-peak repertoires were characterized.

The method was immunoSEQ multiplex PCR; TCRdb's version includes in-frame clones alone and lacks a portion of them. The sample includes just over 150,000 clones, 90% of them seen just once. The V and J ends lost 2 bases and 2 bases respectively, with 11 bases between them. CDR3 length: 15 amino acids. CDR1 and CDR2 from the germline V gene are MGHDK and SYGVNS. The receptor was isolated from an adult who received the AZD1222 COVID-19 vaccine. Specimen: peripheral blood, collected 28 days after the second AZD1222 dose. The V gene is TRBV25-1, the J gene TRBJ2-3; either TRBD1 or TRBD2 may supply D (6 bases each). The CDR3 nucleotides read TGTGCCAGCAGTGAAGCCGGGGGCGACACAGATACGCAGTATTTT. This sequence encodes CASSEAGGDTDTQYF.